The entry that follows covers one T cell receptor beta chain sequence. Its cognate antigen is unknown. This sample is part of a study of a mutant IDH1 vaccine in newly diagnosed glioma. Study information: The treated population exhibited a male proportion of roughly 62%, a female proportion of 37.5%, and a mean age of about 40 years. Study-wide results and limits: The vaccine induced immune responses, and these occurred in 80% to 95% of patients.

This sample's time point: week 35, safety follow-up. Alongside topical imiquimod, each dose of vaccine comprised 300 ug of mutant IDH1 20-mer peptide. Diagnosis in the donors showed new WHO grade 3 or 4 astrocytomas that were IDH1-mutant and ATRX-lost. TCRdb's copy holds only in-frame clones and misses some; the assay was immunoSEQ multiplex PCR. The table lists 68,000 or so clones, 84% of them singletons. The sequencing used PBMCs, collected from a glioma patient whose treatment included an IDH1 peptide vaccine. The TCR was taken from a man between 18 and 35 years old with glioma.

CDR3: CAWLKANYGYTF. Here the CDR3 DNA reads TGTGCCTGGTTGAAAGCTAACTATGGCTACACCTTC. The genes are TRBV30 and TRBJ1-2; D not certain. Germline V gene data show CDR1 as GTSNPN and CDR2 as SVGIG (reference sequence). Trimming removed 5 bases at V and 0 bases at J, with 7 bases between. This CDR3 region has 12 residues.